Reported below is one T cell receptor (beta chain). Its specificity is unknown. These data are taken from a study of cytomegalovirus exposure and HLA in healthy donors. General study findings and limits: It was only CMV serostatus that was available as immune exposure information. A later analysis reportedly found fewer N-insertions in an Asian-associated ancestry cluster than the roughly 670-donor mean.

The CDR3 covers 13 residues. Germline loops: CDR1 MNHNS, CDR2 SASEGT. PCR employed 60 Vbeta and 13 Jbeta primers. Some clones are missing from TCRdb's copy, which holds only in-frame ones; the method was immunoSEQ multiplex PCR. The table lists about 160,000 clones, about four fifths of them singletons. This receptor was taken from a woman in her forties or fifties in good health and CMV-seropositive. Sequences were obtained from PBMCs. The chain uses TRBV6-1 and TRBJ2-7; D remains ambiguous. The CDR3 sequence: CATVYSFSYEQYF. The CDR3 region has the DNA TGTGCTACAGTCTACAGCTTTTCCTACGAGCAGTACTTC.